The T cell receptor beta chain under discussion was sequenced for a study of T cell responses to AZD1222 COVID-19 vaccine. In the study overall: Second doses were pooled across both intervals (about 4 or about 12 weeks).

General study findings and limits: Mostly white British, mostly female donors; authors suggested clonal diversity may be underestimated. When two AZD1222 doses had been given, Spike-specific TCR breadth and depth rose. Among AZD1222 vaccinees, only five to seven were seropositive at baseline.

On this clone: The antigen remains unidentified.

V was cut by 4 bases and J by 10 bases, with 17 bases left in between. Germline values: CDR1 LGHDT, CDR2 YNNKEL (reference sequence). This CDR3 spans 15 amino acids. TCRdb's copy holds only in-frame clones and misses some; the assay was immunoSEQ multiplex PCR. Seen here are over 150,000 clones, over 85% observed once, and the top ten hold 1.5% to 2%. The receptor's source is an adult in good health. The sequences come from peripheral blood, collected on day 0 of AZD1222 vaccination. This sequence joins TRBV3-1 (or the pseudogene TRBV3-2) and TRBJ1-6; D is perhaps TRBD1 (5 bases). Written as DNA, the CDR3 is TGTGCCAGCAGCCCACTGGCGGGGGGGGAATCACCCCTCCACTTT. It is translated as CASSPLAGGESPLHF.